Shown below are 29 T cell receptor beta chains from a single sample sequenced in a study of persistence of HIV-infected CD4 T cells. These receptors are not linked to any known antigen. Cells were stimulated with CMV-infected fibroblast lysates at approximately 10 ug/mL. CD40L-negative CD69-negative CD45RO-high memory CD4+ T cells were sorted as populations depleted of antigen-responding cells. Sequencing used immunoSEQ version 4 in survey mode. Clones were read by immunoSEQ multiplex PCR, and TCRdb kept only the in-frame ones, dropping some. The sample gives 30,000 to 35,000 clones, roughly 80% of which show up once; 0.8% to 0.9% is in the top ten. This sample comprised CD4+ T cells sorted from PBMCs after roughly 18-hour stimulation, obtained from a patient who received antiretroviral therapy. The receptor set was obtained from an adult man with HIV who was CMV-seropositive.

This clone was seen only a few times. V gene TRBV19 combines with J gene TRBJ2-1; TRBD2 matches 7 bases. Germline V gene data show CDR1 as LNHDA and CDR2 as SQIVND (reference sequence). The CDR3 extends over 12 amino acids. J gave up 9 bases and V 6 bases, and 5 bases lay outside the gene matches. CDR3 coding DNA: TGTGCCAGTAGGCATCCGGGGGGTGAGCAGTTCTTC. It translates to CASRHPGGEQFF.

This sequence joins TRBV3-1 (or the pseudogene TRBV3-2) and TRBJ2-2, with D unresolved. CDR1 and CDR2 from the germline V gene are LGHDT and YNNKEL (reference sequence). There are 14 residues in the CDR3. Trimming cost V 4 bases and J 6 bases, with 12 bases left between them. CDR3 sequence reads: CASSPPSRPGELFF. CDR3 nucleotide sequence: TGTGCCAGCAGCCCGCCCTCTAGGCCCGGGGAGCTGTTTTTT.

The chain couples TRBV9 to TRBJ2-3, with a possible D match to TRBD1 (5 bases). Trimming pared 1 base from V and 1 base from J, leaving 22 bases between. The germline gives CDR1 SGDLS, CDR2 YYNGEE. The CDR3 loop spans 19 amino acids. The DNA of the CDR3 is TGTGCCAGCAGCGTATCCCTAGGCAGGGTCGTTCCAGGCACAGATACGCAGTATTTT. Encoded protein: CASSVSLGRVVPGTDTQYF. The whole variable domain, filled in from reference TRBV9 and TRBJ2-3, reads DSGVTQTPKHLITATGQRVTLRCSPRSGDLSVYWYQQSLDQGLQFLIQYYNGEERAKGNILERFSAQQFPDLHSELNLSSLELGDSALYFCASSVSLGRVVPGTDTQYFGPGTRLTVL.

This clone appeared a few times. V usage is TRBV7-3 and J usage is TRBJ2-2; TRBD2 matches 11 bases. This CDR3 has 16 amino acids. Looked up from germline, CDR1 is SGHTA and CDR2 is FQGTGA. V lost 5 bases, J lost 4 bases, and 6 bases stayed unmatched. The CDR3 reads CASSATSGGLTGELFF. Written as DNA, the CDR3 is TGTGCCAGCAGCGCCACTAGCGGGGGCCTCACCGGGGAGCTGTTTTTT.

This chain uses TRBV27 with TRBJ1-5; TRBD1 agrees at 7 bases. Germline CDR1 reads MNHEY; CDR2 reads SMNVEV (reference sequence). There are 18 residues in the CDR3. Trimming at V came to 1 base and at J to 2 bases, leaving 11 bases not matched to a gene. CDR3 loop: CASSLLGGAKHGNQPQHF. The CDR3 DNA follows: TGTGCCAGCAGTTTATTAGGGGGCGCGAAACATGGCAATCAGCCCCAGCATTTT.

This clone has more than one count but fewer than ten. Other DNA sequences in this sample translate to the same CDR3. CDR3 nucleotides: TGCAGCGTCGAACCGGACAACTCCTACGAGCAGTACTTC. It codes for CSVEPDNSYEQYF. The chain employs TRBV29-1 and TRBJ2-7; tentatively, D is TRBD1 (5 bases). The CDR3 is made up of 13 amino acids. Trimming removed 6 bases from V and 0 bases from J, with 12 bases in between. Germline CDR1 and CDR2: SQVTM and ANQGSEA.

The chain is built from TRBV18 and TRBJ2-1; D remains ambiguous. V was cut by 6 bases and J by 8 bases, with 11 bases left in between. The CDR3 is 12 amino acids. Germline loops: CDR1 KGHSH, CDR2 LQKENI. Here the CDR3 reads CASSLTEHEQFF. The CDR3 region has the DNA TGTGCCAGCTCCTTGACTGAACATGAGCAGTTCTTC.

V gene TRBV9 combines with J gene TRBJ2-1, with D tentatively TRBD2 (6 bases). Trimming stripped 0 bases from V and 9 bases from J, with 19 bases between. The CDR3 sequence is 16 residues long. The germline V gene has CDR1 SGDLS and CDR2 YYNGEE. For the CDR3, the DNA is TGTGCCAGCAGCGTAGTGTGGAATATCAGGGAGGTTGAGCAGTTCTTC. This translates into CASSVVWNIREVEQFF.

This chain joins TRBV7-2 and TRBJ2-7; 7 bases are a match to TRBD2. The CDR3 contains 15 residues. The germline V gene has CDR1 SGHTA and CDR2 FQGNSA. Trimming took 3 bases from V and 3 from J; bases not matched to a gene: 8. The CDR3 here is CASSLGRGVFYEQYF. For the CDR3, the DNA is TGTGCCAGCAGCTTGGGTCGGGGGGTCTTCTACGAGCAGTACTTC.

This sequence joins TRBV4-2 and TRBJ2-2; 14 positions match TRBD2. The J segment lost 8 bases and the V segment lost 3 bases, leaving 5 bases of the junction unmatched. CDR3 length: 16 residues. Per germline, CDR1 LGHNA and CDR2 YNFKEQ. CDR3 protein: CASSHAGTSGGGELFF. In nucleotides, the CDR3 is TGTGCCAGCAGCCATGCCGGGACTAGCGGGGGTGGGGAGCTGTTTTTT.

The CDR3 here is CASGTGGPGELFF. The CDR3 bases are TGTGCCAGCGGGACAGGGGGCCCCGGGGAGCTGTTTTTT. The chain links TRBV6-4 to TRBJ2-2; 12 positions match TRBD1. CDR1 is MRHNA, CDR2 SNTAGT, per germline. The CDR3 loop spans 13 amino acids. V trimming: 8 bases; J trimming: 6 bases; junction bases outside the gene matches: 1.

The chain employs TRBV28 and TRBJ2-2; maybe TRBD2 (6 bases). CDR1 is MDHEN, CDR2 SYDVKM, per germline. The CDR3 consists of 22 residues. V lost 7 bases, J lost 1 base, and 34 bases lay in between. In DNA, the CDR3 is TGTGCCAGCAACCCCGGGCCCGATCGACTGTGGCAGGGACTTCGGAACACCGGGGAGCTGTTTTTT. It encodes CASNPGPDRLWQGLRNTGELFF.

This chain links TRBV29-1 with TRBJ1-2, with D perhaps matching TRBD1 (6 bases). The CDR3 consists of 12 residues. V gave up 7 bases and J gave up 4 bases, with 13 bases separating them. The germline CDR1 and CDR2 sequences are SQVTM and ANQGSEA. CDR3 in DNA: TGCAGCGGCAATACAGGGACCTATGGCTACACCTTC. As protein: CSGNTGTYGYTF.

This chain connects TRBV30 to TRBJ2-2; 9 bases map to TRBD2. Germline CDR1 and CDR2: GTSNPN and SVGIG (reference sequence). V was clipped by 0 bases and J by 5 bases; unmatched bases: 7. The length of the CDR3 is 16 residues. The CDR3 DNA follows: TGTGCCTGGAGTGTCATAGCGGGGGAGCGGACCGGGGAGCTGTTTTTT. Translated, it gives CAWSVIAGERTGELFF.

In DNA form, the CDR3 reads TGTGCCCGCGAGACAGGGTCGTCTAACTATGGCTACACCTTC. It encodes CARETGSSNYGYTF. The genes are TRBV30 and TRBJ1-2, with 7 positions matching TRBD1. V lost 8 bases to trimming and J lost 0 bases; unmatched junction nucleotides: 9. The germline CDR1 and CDR2 sequences are GTSNPN and SVGIG (reference sequence). The CDR3 has 14 residues. The variable domain in full, with the rest retrieved from reference TRBV30 and TRBJ1-2, is SQTIHQWPATLVQPVGSPLSLECTVEGTSNPNLYWYRQAAGRGLQLLFYSVGIGQISSEVPQNLSASRPQDRQFILSSKKLLLSDSGFYLCARETGSSNYGYTFGSGTRLTVV.

The chain's CDR3 is CASSVTGVTEAFF. The CDR3 region has the DNA TGTGCCAGCAGCGTGACAGGGGTCACTGAAGCTTTCTTT. The V call is TRBV5-6, the J call TRBJ1-1, with 8 bases that match TRBD1. Germline trimming cut 4 bases from V and 4 bases from J; bases unmatched to any gene: 3. CDR1 is SGHDT and CDR2 is YYEEEE in the germline V gene. The CDR3 runs to 13 residues.

V and J are TRBV30 and TRBJ2-7, with D possibly being TRBD1 or TRBD2 (5 bases each). Trimming took 6 bases from V and 6 from J, leaving 12 bases between them. This CDR3 spans 11 amino acids. From germline, CDR1 is GTSNPN and CDR2 SVGIG (reference sequence). The CDR3 bases are TGTGCCTGCACTACGGGGCTCGAGCAGTACTTC. It codes for CACTTGLEQYF.

This clone was counted a single time. The chain is built from TRBV5-1 and TRBJ2-3, with 8 bases fitting TRBD1. J was trimmed by 0 bases and V by 4 bases; bases with no gene match: 10. This CDR3 is built from 17 residues. Germline V lookup: CDR1 SGHRS, CDR2 YFSETQ. The CDR3 nucleotides are TGCGCCAGCAGCCCGTCAAAGACAGGGGTTAGCACAGATACGCAGTATTTT. Its translation: CASSPSKTGVSTDTQYF.

A single count supports this clone. The gene calls are TRBV28 and TRBJ2-6; D is uncertain. This CDR3 contains 14 residues. Germline values: CDR1 MDHEN, CDR2 SYDVKM. The V gene lost 3 bases and the J gene lost 0 bases, with 3 bases spanning the gap. CDR3 sequence: CASSLRSGANVLTF. CDR3 in DNA: TGTGCCAGCAGTTTGCGCTCTGGGGCCAACGTCCTGACTTTC.

V usage is TRBV27 and J usage is TRBJ2-5; D may be TRBD2 (5 bases). Looked up from germline, CDR1 is MNHEY and CDR2 is SMNVEV (reference sequence). The germline V and J ends were trimmed by 9 bases and 4 bases, with 12 bases remaining between them. The CDR3 is 12 residues long. CDR3 residues: CARSHEGETQYF. CDR3 coding DNA: TGTGCCAGGAGTCACGAGGGAGAGACCCAGTACTTC.

CDR3 nucleotides: TGCAGCGGTGTGACTAGCGGAACCTACGAGCAGTACTTC. Its translation is CSGVTSGTYEQYF. The V gene is TRBV29-1, the J gene TRBJ2-7; 9 bases fit TRBD2. The ends lost 7 bases at V and 2 bases at J; junction bases unmatched: 6. The length of the CDR3 is 13 residues. Per the germline V gene, CDR1 is SQVTM and CDR2 is ANQGSEA.

The J gene is TRBJ2-5, the V gene TRBV5-8, with 13 bases lining up with TRBD2. V was pared by 4 bases and J by 5 bases, with 5 bases of the junction left unmatched. The CDR3 is 15 residues long. Germline CDR1 SGHTS, CDR2 YDEGEE. CDR3 coding DNA: TGTGCCAGCAGCGCCGGGACTAGCGGGGTGGAGACCCAGTACTTC. This codes for CASSAGTSGVETQYF.

The J gene is TRBJ2-7, the V gene TRBV11-3; 8 bases agree with TRBD1. Unmatched junction bases numbered 7, after V lost 5 bases and J lost 7 bases. The germline V gene has CDR1 SGHNT and CDR2 YENEEA. CDR3 length: 13 residues. CDR3: CASSGDRSEEQYF. In DNA form, the CDR3 reads TGTGCCAGCAGCGGGGACAGGAGTGAAGAGCAGTACTTC. The whole variable domain, filled in from reference TRBV11-3 and TRBJ2-7, reads EAGVVQSPRYKIIEKKQPVAFWCNPISGHNTLYWYLQNLGQGPELLIRYENEEAVDDSQLPKDRFSAERLKGVDSTLKIQPAELGDSAVYLCASSGDRSEEQYFGPGTRLTVT.

This rearrangement joins TRBV2 to TRBJ2-7; D perhaps matches TRBD1 (5 bases). Germline V gene sequence: CDR1 SNHLY, CDR2 FYNNEI. CDR3 size: 15 residues. The V and J ends lost 4 bases and 2 bases respectively, with 15 bases between them. Written as DNA, the CDR3 is TGTGCCAGCAGTGCCTCCACAGGAAGGACCTACGAGCAGTACTTC. Its translation is CASSASTGRTYEQYF.

This clone has more than one count but fewer than ten. J is TRBJ1-4 and V is TRBV5-1, with D unclear. Germline lookup yields CDR1 SGHRS and CDR2 YFSETQ. V shed 4 bases and J shed 2 bases, with 3 bases lying between them. The CDR3 length is 12 residues. In nucleotides, the CDR3 is TGCGCCAGCAGCCTGACTAATGAAAAACTGTTTTTT. This sequence encodes CASSLTNEKLFF.

DNA for the CDR3: TGTGCCAGCAGCTCAACCCCCCCACTAGCGGGGGGCGGAGAAGAGACCCAGTACTTC. Protein: CASSSTPPLAGGGEETQYF. V gene TRBV13 combines with J gene TRBJ2-5; TRBD2 agrees at 12 bases. CDR1 is PRHDT and CDR2 is FYEKMQ in the germline V gene (reference sequence). The CDR3 extends over 19 amino acids. With V trimmed by 4 bases and J by 3 bases, 15 bases remained unmatched.

The chain employs TRBV7-6 and TRBJ2-7; 7 bases fit TRBD1. CDR1 and CDR2 from the germline V gene are SGHVS and FNYEAQ. V gave up 1 base and J gave up 3 bases; unmatched junction bases: 0. This CDR3 contains 13 residues. CDR3 DNA sequence: TGTGCCAGCAGCTTAGGGGACAGCTACGAGCAGTACTTC. Protein: CASSLGDSYEQYF.

This clone has a handful of counts. The germline gene is not matched at one end of the junction; a read error may be the cause. The chain links TRBV2 to TRBJ2-7, with unresolved D. Germline lookup yields CDR1 SNHLY and CDR2 FYNNEI. This CDR3 has 15 residues. The DNA of the CDR3 is TGTGCCAGCACGGGCCTTCGCCGCGCCTCCCACGAGCAGTACTTC. Residues: CASTGLRRASHEQYF.

This clone was picked up a small number of times. The rearrangement links TRBV18 to TRBJ2-2; D gene unclear. CDR1 and CDR2 (germline): KGHSH, LQKENI. This CDR3 comprises 16 residues. V lost 1 base, J lost 4 bases, and 13 bases lay in between. Here the CDR3 DNA reads TGTGCCAGCTCACCACTCCCAGCCCCGGGCACCGGGGAGCTGTTTTTT. It translates to CASSPLPAPGTGELFF.